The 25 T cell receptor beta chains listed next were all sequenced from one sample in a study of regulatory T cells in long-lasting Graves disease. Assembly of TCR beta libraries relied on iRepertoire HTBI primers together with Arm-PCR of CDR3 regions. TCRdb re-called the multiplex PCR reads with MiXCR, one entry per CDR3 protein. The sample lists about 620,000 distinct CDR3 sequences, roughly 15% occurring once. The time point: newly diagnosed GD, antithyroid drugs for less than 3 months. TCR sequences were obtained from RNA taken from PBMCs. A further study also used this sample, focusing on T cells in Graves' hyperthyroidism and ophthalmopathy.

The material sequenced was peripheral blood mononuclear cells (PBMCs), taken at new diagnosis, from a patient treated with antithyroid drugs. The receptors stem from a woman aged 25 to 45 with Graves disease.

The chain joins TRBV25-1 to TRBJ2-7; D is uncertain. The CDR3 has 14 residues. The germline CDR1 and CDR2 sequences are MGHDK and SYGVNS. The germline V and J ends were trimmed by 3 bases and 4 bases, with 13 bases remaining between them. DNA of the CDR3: TGTGCCAGCAGTGATACAAGAACGGCATACGAGCAGTACTTC. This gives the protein CASSDTRTAYEQYF.

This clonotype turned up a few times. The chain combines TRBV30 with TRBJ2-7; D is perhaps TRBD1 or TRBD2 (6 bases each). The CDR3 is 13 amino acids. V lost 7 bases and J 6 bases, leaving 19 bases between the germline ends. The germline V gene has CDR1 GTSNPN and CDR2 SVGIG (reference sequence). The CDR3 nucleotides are TGTGCCTCCACGGAGGGGGGACCCTCCGAGCAGTACTTC. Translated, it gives CASTEGGPSEQYF.

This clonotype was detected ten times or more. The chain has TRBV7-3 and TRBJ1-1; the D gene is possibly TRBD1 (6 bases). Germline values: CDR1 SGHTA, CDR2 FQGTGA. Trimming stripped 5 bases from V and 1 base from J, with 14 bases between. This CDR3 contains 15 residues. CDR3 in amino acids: CASSLHSGANTEAFF. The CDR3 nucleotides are TGTGCCAGCAGCCTTCACTCGGGGGCGAACACTGAAGCTTTCTTT.

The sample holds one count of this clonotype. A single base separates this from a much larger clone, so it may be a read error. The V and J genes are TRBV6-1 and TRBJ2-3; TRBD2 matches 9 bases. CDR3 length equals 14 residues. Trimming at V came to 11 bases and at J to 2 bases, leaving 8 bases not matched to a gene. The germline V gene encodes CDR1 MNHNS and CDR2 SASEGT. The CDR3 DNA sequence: TGTGCCGGCATCGCGGGAGGGCCCACAGATACGCAGTATTTT. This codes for CAGIAGGPTDTQYF.

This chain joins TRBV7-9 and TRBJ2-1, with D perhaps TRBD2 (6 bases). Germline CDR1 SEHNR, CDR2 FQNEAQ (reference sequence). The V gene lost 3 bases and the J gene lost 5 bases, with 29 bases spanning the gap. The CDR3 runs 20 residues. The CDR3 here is CASSFSGRGWTSPADNEQFF. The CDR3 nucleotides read TGTGCCAGCAGCTTTTCAGGGCGGGGTTGGACCTCGCCGGCGGACAATGAGCAGTTCTTC.

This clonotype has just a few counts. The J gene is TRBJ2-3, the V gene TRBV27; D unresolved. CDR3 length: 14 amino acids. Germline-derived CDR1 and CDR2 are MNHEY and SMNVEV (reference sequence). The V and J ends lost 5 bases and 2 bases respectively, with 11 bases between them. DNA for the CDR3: TGTGCCAGCAGTACTTCCCTTATCACAGATACGCAGTATTTT. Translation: CASSTSLITDTQYF.

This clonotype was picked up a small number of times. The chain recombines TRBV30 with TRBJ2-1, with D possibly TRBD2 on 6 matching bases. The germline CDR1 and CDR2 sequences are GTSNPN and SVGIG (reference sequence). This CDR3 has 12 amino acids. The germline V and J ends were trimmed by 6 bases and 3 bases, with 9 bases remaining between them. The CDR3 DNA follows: TGTGCCTGCGCGGACTACTACAATGAGCAGTTCTTC. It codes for CACADYYNEQFF.

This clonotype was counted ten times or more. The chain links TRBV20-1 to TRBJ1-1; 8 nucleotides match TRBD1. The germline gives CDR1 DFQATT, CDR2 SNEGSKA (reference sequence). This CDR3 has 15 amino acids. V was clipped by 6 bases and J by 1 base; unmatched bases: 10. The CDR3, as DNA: TGCAGTGCAACTCACCCGGGACAGGAGAACACTGAAGCTTTCTTT. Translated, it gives CSATHPGQENTEAFF.

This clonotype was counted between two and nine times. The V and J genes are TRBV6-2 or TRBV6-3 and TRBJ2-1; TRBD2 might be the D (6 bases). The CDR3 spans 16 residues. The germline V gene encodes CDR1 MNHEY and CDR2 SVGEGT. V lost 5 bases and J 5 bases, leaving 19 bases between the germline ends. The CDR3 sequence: CASSEVVGPGDNEQFF. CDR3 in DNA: TGTGCCAGCAGTGAAGTGGTGGGACCGGGGGACAATGAGCAGTTCTTC.

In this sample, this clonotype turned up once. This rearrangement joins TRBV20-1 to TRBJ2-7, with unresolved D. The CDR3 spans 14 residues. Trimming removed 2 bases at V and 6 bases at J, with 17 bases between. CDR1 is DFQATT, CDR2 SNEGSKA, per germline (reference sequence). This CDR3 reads CSARWGPLPLEQYF. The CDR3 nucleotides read TGCAGTGCTAGATGGGGTCCGTTGCCCCTCGAGCAGTACTTC.

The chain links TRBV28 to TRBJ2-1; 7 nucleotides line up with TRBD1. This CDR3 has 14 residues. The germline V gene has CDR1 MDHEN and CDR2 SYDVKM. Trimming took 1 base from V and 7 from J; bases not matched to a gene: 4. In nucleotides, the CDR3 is TGTGCCAGCAGTTTATTGTACAGGGGAAATGAGCAGTTCTTC. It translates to CASSLLYRGNEQFF.

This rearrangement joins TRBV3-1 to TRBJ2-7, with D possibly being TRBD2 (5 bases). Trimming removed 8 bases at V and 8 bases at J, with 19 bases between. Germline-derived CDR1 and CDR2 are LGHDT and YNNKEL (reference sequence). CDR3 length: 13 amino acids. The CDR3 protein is CASGGLHPEKQYF. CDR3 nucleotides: TGTGCCAGCGGCGGGCTCCACCCCGAGAAGCAGTACTTC.

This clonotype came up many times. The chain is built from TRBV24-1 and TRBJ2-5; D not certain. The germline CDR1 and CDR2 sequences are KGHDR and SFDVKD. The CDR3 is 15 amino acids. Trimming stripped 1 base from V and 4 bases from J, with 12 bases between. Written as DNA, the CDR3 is TGTGCCACCAGTGATTTTGGGCTGGCGAGAGAGACCCAGTACTTC. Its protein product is CATSDFGLARETQYF.

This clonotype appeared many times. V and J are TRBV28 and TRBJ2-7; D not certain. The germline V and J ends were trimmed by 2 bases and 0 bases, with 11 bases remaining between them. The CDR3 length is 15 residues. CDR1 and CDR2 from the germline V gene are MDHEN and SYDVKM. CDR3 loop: CASSLNSRSSYEQYF. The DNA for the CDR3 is TGTGCCAGCAGTTTAAACTCAAGAAGCTCCTACGAGCAGTACTTC. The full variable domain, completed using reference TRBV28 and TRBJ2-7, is DVKVTQSSRYLVKRTGEKVFLECVQDMDHENMFWYRQDPGLGLRLIYFSYDVKMKEKGDIPEGYSVSREKKERFSLILESASTNQTSMYLCASSLNSRSSYEQYFGPGTRLTVT.

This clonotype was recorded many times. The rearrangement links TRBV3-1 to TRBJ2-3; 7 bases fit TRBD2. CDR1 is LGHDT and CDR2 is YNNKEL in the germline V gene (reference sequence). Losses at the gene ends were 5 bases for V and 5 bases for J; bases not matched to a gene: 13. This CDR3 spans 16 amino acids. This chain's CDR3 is CASSYERTRGRDTQYF. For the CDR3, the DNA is TGTGCCAGCAGCTACGAACGGACTAGAGGGCGAGATACGCAGTATTTT.

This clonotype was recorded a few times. CDR3 region: CASSEYVPDRGEKLFF. DNA for the CDR3: TGTGCCAGCAGTGAATATGTCCCGGACAGGGGGGAAAAACTGTTTTTT. The chain uses TRBV25-1 and TRBJ1-4; TRBD1 agrees at 10 bases. The V gene's germline CDR1 is MGHDK and CDR2 SYGVNS. The CDR3 runs 16 residues. The junction had 6 bases not matched to a gene; V was cut back by 0 bases and J by 8 bases.

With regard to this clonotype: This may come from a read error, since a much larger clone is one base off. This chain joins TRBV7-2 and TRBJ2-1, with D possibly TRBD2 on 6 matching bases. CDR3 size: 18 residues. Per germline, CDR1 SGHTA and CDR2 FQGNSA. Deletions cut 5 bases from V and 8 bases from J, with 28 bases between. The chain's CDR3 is CASSHPASGSGFMDEQFF. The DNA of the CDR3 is TGTGCCAGCAGCCATCCGGCGTCCGGGAGCGGGTTTATGGATGAGCAGTTCTTC. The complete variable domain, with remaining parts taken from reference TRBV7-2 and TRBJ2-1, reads GAGVSQSPSNKVTEKGKDVELRCDPISGHTALYWYRQSLGQGLEFLIYFQGNSAPDKSGLPSDRFSAERTGGSVSTLTIQRTQQEDSAVYLCASSHPASGSGFMDEQFFGPGTRLTVL.

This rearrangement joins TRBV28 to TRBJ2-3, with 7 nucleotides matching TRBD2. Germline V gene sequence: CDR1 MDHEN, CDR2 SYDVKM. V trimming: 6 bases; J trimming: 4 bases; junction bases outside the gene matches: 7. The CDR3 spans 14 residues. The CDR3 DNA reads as TGTGCCAGCAGACTAGCAACTAGCGCAGATACGCAGTATTTT. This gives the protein CASRLATSADTQYF. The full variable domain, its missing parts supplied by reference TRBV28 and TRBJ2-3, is DVKVTQSSRYLVKRTGEKVFLECVQDMDHENMFWYRQDPGLGLRLIYFSYDVKMKEKGDIPEGYSVSREKKERFSLILESASTNQTSMYLCASRLATSADTQYFGPGTRLTVL.

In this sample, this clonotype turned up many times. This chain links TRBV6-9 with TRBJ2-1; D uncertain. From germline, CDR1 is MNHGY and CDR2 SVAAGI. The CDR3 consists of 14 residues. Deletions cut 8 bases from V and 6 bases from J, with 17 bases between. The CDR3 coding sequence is TGTGCCAGCGGTTCGATAGATCGGGTCAATGAGCAGTTCTTC. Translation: CASGSIDRVNEQFF.

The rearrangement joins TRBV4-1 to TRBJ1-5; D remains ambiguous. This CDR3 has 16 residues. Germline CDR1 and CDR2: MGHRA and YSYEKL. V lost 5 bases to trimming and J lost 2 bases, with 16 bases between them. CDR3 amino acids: CASSLGPQGRNQPQHF. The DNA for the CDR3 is TGCGCCAGCAGCTTAGGACCCCAAGGACGCAATCAGCCCCAGCATTTT.

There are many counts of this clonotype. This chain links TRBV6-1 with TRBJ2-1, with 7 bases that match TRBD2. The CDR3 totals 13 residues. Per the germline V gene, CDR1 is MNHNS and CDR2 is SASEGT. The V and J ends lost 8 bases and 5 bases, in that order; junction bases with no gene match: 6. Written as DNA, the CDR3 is TGTGCCAGCCGGACTAGGTTGGACAATGAGCAGTTCTTC. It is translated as CASRTRLDNEQFF.

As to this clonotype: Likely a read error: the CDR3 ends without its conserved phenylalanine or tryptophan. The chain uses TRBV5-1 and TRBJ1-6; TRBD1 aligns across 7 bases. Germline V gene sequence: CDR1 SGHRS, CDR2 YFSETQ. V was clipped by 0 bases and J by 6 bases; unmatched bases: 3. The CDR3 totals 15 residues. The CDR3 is CASSLDPGGNSPLHL. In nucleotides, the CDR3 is TGCGCCAGCAGCTTGGATCCAGGGGGTAATTCACCCCTCCACCTT.

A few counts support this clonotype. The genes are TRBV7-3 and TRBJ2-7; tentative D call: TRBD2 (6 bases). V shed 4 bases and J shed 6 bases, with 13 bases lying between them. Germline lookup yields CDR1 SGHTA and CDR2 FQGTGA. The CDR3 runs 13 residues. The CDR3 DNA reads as TGTGCCAGCAGCTCCAACCCCGGGGGCGAGCAGTACTTC. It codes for CASSSNPGGEQYF.

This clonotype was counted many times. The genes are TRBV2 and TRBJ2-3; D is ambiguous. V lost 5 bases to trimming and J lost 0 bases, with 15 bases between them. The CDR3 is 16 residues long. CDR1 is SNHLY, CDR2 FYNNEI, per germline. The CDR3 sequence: CASSPTDTASTDTQYF. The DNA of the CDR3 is TGTGCCAGCAGTCCCACCGACACAGCTAGCACAGATACGCAGTATTTT.

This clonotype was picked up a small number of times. The CDR3 is CSARDPNENNEQFF. CDR3 bases: TGCAGTGCTAGAGACCCGAATGAAAACAATGAGCAGTTCTTC. The chain recombines TRBV20-1 with TRBJ2-1, with no clear D. V was clipped by 0 bases and J by 5 bases, with 11 bases between them. Per germline, CDR1 DFQATT and CDR2 SNEGSKA (reference sequence). The CDR3 loop spans 14 amino acids.